What follows are 8 T cell receptor beta chains derived from one specimen sequenced in a study of Ad26.COV2.S vaccination and SARS-CoV-2 variants. Sequenced by immunoSEQ multiplex PCR; TCRdb stores in-frame clones only, minus some. The table has 450,000 to 550,000 clones, around 89% seen once; the top ten hold over 1.5%. Treatment here: some 20 received Ad26.COV2.S at low or high dose, single or two shots; 5 received placebo; per-sample allocation not given. The investigators took samples on day 63 after the first vaccine or placebo injection. This specimen consisted of peripheral blood, obtained in a trial of Ad26.COV2.S vaccine versus placebo. The source of these receptors is a person between 18 and 60 years old who received the Ad26.COV2.S COVID-19 vaccine or a placebo.

The chain recombines TRBV2 with TRBJ1-3, with 7 bases aligning to TRBD1. The J segment lost 0 bases and the V segment lost 4 bases, leaving 3 bases of the junction unmatched. Looked up from germline, CDR1 is SNHLY and CDR2 is FYNNEI. The CDR3 contains 15 residues. The CDR3 DNA reads as TGTGCCAGCAGTGTGGGACAGATCTCTGGAAACACCATATATTTT. Its protein product is CASSVGQISGNTIYF.

The CDR3 sequence is CASSDSATNYGYTF. CDR3 bases: TGTGCCAGTAGTGACAGCGCTACTAACTATGGCTACACCTTC. V usage is TRBV19 and J usage is TRBJ1-2; the D gene is possibly TRBD1 (5 bases). The germline V gene has CDR1 LNHDA and CDR2 SQIVND (reference sequence). This CDR3 region has 14 residues. V lost 5 bases to trimming and J lost 0 bases, with 10 bases between them.

This clone was seen only once. The gene calls are TRBV7-8 and TRBJ1-2; D not resolved. Germline lookup yields CDR1 SGHVS and CDR2 FQNEAQ. The V and J ends lost 5 bases and 5 bases respectively, with 15 bases between them. The CDR3 is made up of 14 amino acids. The CDR3 spells CASSPWDPGYGYTF. Written as DNA, the CDR3 is TGTGCCAGCAGCCCTTGGGATCCGGGATATGGCTACACCTTC. The whole variable domain, filled in from reference TRBV7-8 and TRBJ1-2, reads GAGVSQSPRYKVAKRGQDVALRCDPISGHVSLFWYQQALGQGPEFLTYFQNEAQLDKSGLPSDRFFAERPEGSVSTLKIQRTQQEDSAVYLCASSPWDPGYGYTFGSGTRLTVV.

The chain recombines TRBV7-9 with TRBJ2-5, with TRBD1 identical over 9 bases. After removal of 5 bases from V and 5 bases from J, the junction contained 9 bases not matched to a gene. The CDR3 contains 15 residues. CDR1 and CDR2 from the germline V gene are SEHNR and FQNEAQ (reference sequence). The CDR3 region is CASSPKGQGGETQYF. In DNA, the CDR3 is TGTGCCAGCAGCCCGAAGGGACAGGGAGGCGAGACCCAGTACTTC.

CDR3 residues: CAWSDRTSGVLYQETQYF. CDR3 DNA sequence: TGTGCCTGGAGTGACCGGACTAGCGGGGTTCTGTACCAAGAGACCCAGTACTTC. The genes are TRBV30 and TRBJ2-5; 12 bases are shared with TRBD2. J was trimmed by 0 bases and V by 1 base; bases with no gene match: 9. The CDR3 covers 18 residues. The germline gives CDR1 GTSNPN, CDR2 SVGIG (reference sequence).

V and J are TRBV7-3 and TRBJ1-3; D is possibly TRBD1 (5 bases). Germline loops: CDR1 SGHTA, CDR2 FQGTGA. This CDR3 has 15 amino acids. Trimming took 5 bases from V and 0 from J, leaving 11 bases between them. In DNA, the CDR3 is TGTGCCAGCAGCGTCGACAGCCGCTCTGGAAACACCATATATTTT. Its translation: CASSVDSRSGNTIYF.

V and J are TRBV4-3 and TRBJ2-3; 11 positions match TRBD2. Germline-derived CDR1 and CDR2 are LGHNA and YSLEER. V dropped 0 bases and J dropped 1; count of bases not matched to a gene: 6. The CDR3 totals 18 residues. CDR3 loop: CASSQDVTSGGRTDTQYF. The CDR3 region has the DNA TGCGCCAGCAGCCAAGACGTAACTAGCGGGGGCCGCACAGATACGCAGTATTTT.

The V and J genes are TRBV19 and TRBJ1-5, with unresolved D. Germline-derived CDR1 and CDR2 are LNHDA and SQIVND (reference sequence). The CDR3 has 16 residues. V gave up 6 bases and J gave up 6 bases, with 21 bases separating them. The CDR3 region is CASSKTADVWGQPQHF. The DNA for the CDR3 is TGTGCCAGTAGCAAAACCGCGGACGTCTGGGGTCAGCCCCAGCATTTT.